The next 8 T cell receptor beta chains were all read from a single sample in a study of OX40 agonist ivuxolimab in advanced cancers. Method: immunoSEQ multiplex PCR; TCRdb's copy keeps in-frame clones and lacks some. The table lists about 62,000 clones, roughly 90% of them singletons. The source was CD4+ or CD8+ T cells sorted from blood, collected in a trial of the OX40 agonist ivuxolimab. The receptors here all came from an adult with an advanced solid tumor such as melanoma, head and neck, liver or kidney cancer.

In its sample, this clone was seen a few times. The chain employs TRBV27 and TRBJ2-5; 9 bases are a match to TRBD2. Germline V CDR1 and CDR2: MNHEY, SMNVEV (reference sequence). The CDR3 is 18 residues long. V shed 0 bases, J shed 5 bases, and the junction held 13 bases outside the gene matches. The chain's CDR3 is CASSLSAGLAGVLETQYF. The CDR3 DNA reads TGTGCCAGCAGTTTATCGGCGGGACTAGCTGGGGTTCTTGAGACCCAGTACTTC.

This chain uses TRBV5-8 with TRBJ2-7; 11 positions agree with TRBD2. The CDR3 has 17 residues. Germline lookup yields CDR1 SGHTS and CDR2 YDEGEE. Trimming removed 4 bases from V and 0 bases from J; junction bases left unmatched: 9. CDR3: CASSRGGTSGISYEQYF. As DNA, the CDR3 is TGTGCCAGCAGCCGGGGAGGGACTAGCGGCATCTCCTACGAGCAGTACTTC.

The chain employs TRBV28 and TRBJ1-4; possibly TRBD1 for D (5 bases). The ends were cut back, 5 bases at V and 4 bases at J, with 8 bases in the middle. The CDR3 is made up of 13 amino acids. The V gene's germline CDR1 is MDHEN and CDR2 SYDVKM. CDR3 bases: TGTGCCAGCAGTGTACAGGTTAATGAAAAACTGTTTTTT. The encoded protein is CASSVQVNEKLFF.

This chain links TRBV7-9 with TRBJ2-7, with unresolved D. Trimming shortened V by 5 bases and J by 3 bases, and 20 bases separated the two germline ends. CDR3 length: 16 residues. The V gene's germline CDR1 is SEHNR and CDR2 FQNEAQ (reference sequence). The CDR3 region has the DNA TGTGCCAGCAGCCCCCGTGGAGTCCCTAGTTTCTACGAGCAGTACTTC. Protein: CASSPRGVPSFYEQYF.

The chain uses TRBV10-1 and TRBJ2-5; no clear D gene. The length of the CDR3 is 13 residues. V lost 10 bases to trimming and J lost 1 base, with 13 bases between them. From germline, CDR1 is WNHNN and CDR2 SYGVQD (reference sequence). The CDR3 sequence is CATQASSQETQYF. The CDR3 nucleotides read TGCGCCACTCAGGCCTCTAGCCAAGAGACCCAGTACTTC.

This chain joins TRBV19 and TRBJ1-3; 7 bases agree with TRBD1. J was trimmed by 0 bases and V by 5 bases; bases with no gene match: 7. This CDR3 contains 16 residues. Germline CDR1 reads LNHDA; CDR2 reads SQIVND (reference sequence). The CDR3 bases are TGTGCCAGTAGTCCCCGACAGGGCGGCTCTGGAAACACCATATATTTT. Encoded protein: CASSPRQGGSGNTIYF.

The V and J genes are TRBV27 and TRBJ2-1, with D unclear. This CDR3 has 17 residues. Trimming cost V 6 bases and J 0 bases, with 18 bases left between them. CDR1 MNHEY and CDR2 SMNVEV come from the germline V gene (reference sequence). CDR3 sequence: CASSPRAAGSSYNEQFF. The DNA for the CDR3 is TGTGCCAGCAGCCCTAGGGCCGCCGGAAGCTCCTACAATGAGCAGTTCTTC.

CDR3 loop: CASSLQTGGAGNTIYF. The CDR3 DNA reads TGCGCCAGCAGCCTTCAAACAGGGGGCGCCGGAAACACCATATATTTT. This chain connects TRBV4-1 to TRBJ1-3, with 9 bases lining up with TRBD1. Germline-derived CDR1 and CDR2 are MGHRA and YSYEKL. With V trimmed by 4 bases and J by 4 bases, 8 bases remained unmatched. The CDR3 length is 16 residues.